The clone carrying this T cell receptor beta chain came up a few times. Its antigen is unknown. CDR1 MNHNS and CDR2 SASEGT come from the germline V gene. This CDR3 comprises 15 residues. The ends were cut back, 3 bases at V and 1 base at J, with 12 bases in the middle. Oncomine TCR Beta short-read sequencing was applied to DNA from cultured CD4+ T cells. One entry per CDR3 protein, called by TCRdb with MiXCR from the PCR reads. In the table there are 6,400 or so distinct CDR3 sequences, 51% of which are singletons. As for treatment: roughly 10-day PBMC culture with coronavirus spike peptide pools or control peptides (ViraFEST assay). Investigators obtained the unexposed donor's CD4+ T cells before the COVID-19 pandemic (2011-2018). The data were obtained in a study of vaccination and CD4 T cells after COVID-19.

This TCR was recovered from a human donor in good health. Sequencing was carried out using CD4+ T cells from blood, cultured in vitro. This chain joins TRBV6-1 and TRBJ1-1; D gene uncertain. The CDR3: CASSEGSYSNTEAFF. In nucleotides, the CDR3 is TGTGCCAGCAGTGAGGGCAGCTATTCGAACACTGAAGCTTTCTTT.